Shown below are 27 T cell receptor beta chains from a single sample sequenced in a study of cytomegalovirus exposure and HLA in healthy donors (dated by TCRdb to between 2016 and 2019). Libraries were prepared through the immunoSEQ multiplex PCR assay. A mixture of 60 forward primers for TCR Vbeta segments and 13 reverse primers for TCR Jbeta segments was used in the multiplex PCR. TCRdb holds this immuneACCESS table with in-frame rearrangements only. Some clones are missing; in checked studies, unresolved V genes explain under half, and the rest has no known cause. This sample has 65,000 to 90,000 clones in its table, and 79% of those were observed once. The biggest ten clones account for over 2% of the sample. The sample consisted of PBMCs. These receptors were obtained from a man aged 25-45 years in good health and CMV-seronegative.

In the case of this clone: Other DNA sequences in the sample encode the same CDR3. The rearrangement uses TRBV11-2 and TRBJ1-4; D unclear. V lost 2 bases to trimming and J lost 2 bases, with 3 bases between them. In germline, CDR1 is SGHAT, CDR2 FQNNGV. The CDR3 consists of 13 residues. In nucleotides, the CDR3 is TGTGCCAGCAGCTTATCGACTAATGAAAAACTGTTTTTT. The encoded protein is CASSLSTNEKLFF. Using reference TRBV11-2 and TRBJ1-4 for the parts outside the CDR3, the full variable domain is EAGVAQSPRYKIIEKRQSVAFWCNPISGHATLYWYQQILGQGPKLLIQFQNNGVVDDSQLPKDRFSAERLKGVDSTLKIQPAKLEDSAVYLCASSLSTNEKLFFGSGTQLSVL.

The chain links TRBV21-1 to TRBJ1-2; TRBD1 is the table's D call, not checked against the DNA. TRBV21-1 is given as a pseudogene. The CDR3 runs to 16 residues. The CDR3 region is CASSKKPGEEGYGYPF. In DNA, the CDR3 is TGTGCCAGCAGCAAAAAGCCAGGGGAAGAGGGCTATGGCTACCCCTTC.

The chain uses TRBV5-1 and TRBJ2-2, with TRBD2 identical over 7 bases. The CDR3 loop spans 15 amino acids. Germline assignment: CDR1 SGHRS and CDR2 YFSETQ. V gave up 4 bases and J gave up 2 bases; unmatched junction bases: 5. This CDR3 is CASSPSGDNTGELFF. The CDR3 DNA sequence: TGCGCCAGCAGCCCCAGCGGGGATAACACCGGGGAGCTGTTTTTT.

The chain links TRBV6-6 to TRBJ2-1; the D gene is possibly TRBD1 (6 bases). CDR1 and CDR2 (germline): MNHNY, SVGAGI (reference sequence). With 7 bases removed from V and 7 bases from J, the gap between germline ends came to 17 bases. The CDR3 totals 14 residues. The CDR3 sequence: CASIAGTTLNEQFF. CDR3 nucleotides: TGTGCCAGCATCGCCGGGACAACGTTAAATGAGCAGTTCTTC.

This sequence joins TRBV27 and TRBJ1-4, with D perhaps TRBD1 (5 bases). The V gene lost 5 bases and the J gene lost 3 bases, with 19 bases spanning the gap. The CDR3 totals 17 residues. CDR1 MNHEY and CDR2 SMNVEV come from the germline V gene (reference sequence). CDR3 sequence: CASSPKGAANSNEKLFF. The CDR3 region has the DNA TGTGCCAGCAGTCCAAAAGGGGCAGCCAATTCTAATGAAAAACTGTTTTTT. The variable domain in full, with the rest retrieved from reference TRBV27 and TRBJ1-4, is EAQVTQNPRYLITVTGKKLTVTCSQNMNHEYMSWYRQDPGLGLRQIYYSMNVEVTDKGDVPEGYKVSRKEKRNFPLILESPSPNQTSLYFCASSPKGAANSNEKLFFGSGTQLSVL.

The count of this clone is one. The gene calls are TRBV2 and TRBJ1-5, with 7 bases that match TRBD1. The V gene's germline CDR1 is SNHLY and CDR2 FYNNEI. V was clipped by 8 bases and J by 1 base; unmatched bases: 8. The length of the CDR3 is 15 residues. This CDR3 is CASGAGGQSNQPQHF. The CDR3 bases are TGTGCCAGCGGCGCAGGGGGTCAGAGCAATCAGCCCCAGCATTTT.

This clone was counted a few times. This chain connects TRBV6-5 to TRBJ2-5; 7 bases map to TRBD1. Germline CDR1 and CDR2: MNHEY and SVGAGI. V lost 2 bases and J lost 9; bases outside the gene matches: 12. The CDR3 sequence is 15 residues long. The DNA for the CDR3 is TGTGCCAGCAGTTACCTCGGACAGGCCATGGAGGCCCAGTACTTC. Its protein product is CASSYLGQAMEAQYF.

A word on this clone: The germline gene is not matched at one end of the junction; a read error may be the cause. The chain uses TRBV7-7 and TRBJ2-5; perhaps TRBD2 as D (5 bases). CDR1 is SSHAT and CDR2 is FNYEAQ in the germline V gene (reference sequence). The length of the CDR3 is 16 residues. CDR3 nucleotides: TGTGCTAGCAGCTTAAGTCGGGGTGCGGTCCAAGAGACCCAGTACTTC. Protein product: CASSLSRGAVQETQYF.

The CDR3 protein is CASSPGQHIFGYTF. The CDR3 DNA is TGTGCCAGTAGCCCGGGACAGCATATTTTTGGCTACACCTTC. V and J are TRBV19 and TRBJ1-2; 7 bases map to TRBD1. V lost 6 bases, J lost 7 bases, and 11 bases stayed unmatched. Germline-derived CDR1 and CDR2 are LNHDA and SQIVND (reference sequence). The CDR3 covers 14 residues.

The chain employs TRBV20-1 and TRBJ1-1, with no clear D. This CDR3 is 11 amino acids long. CDR1 is DFQATT, CDR2 SNEGSKA, per germline (reference sequence). The CDR3 sequence: CEVPLGAEAFF. DNA for the CDR3: TGCGAGGTCCCCCTTGGTGCTGAAGCTTTCTTT.

This clone was counted a few times. J is TRBJ1-1 and V is TRBV6-5; 10 bases are a match to TRBD1. The CDR3 is 14 amino acids. Trimming cost V 6 bases and J 2 bases; bases outside gene matches: 3. CDR1 and CDR2 from the germline V gene are MNHEY and SVGAGI. The CDR3 DNA follows: TGTGCCAGCAGAGGACAGGGGGTTAACACTGAAGCTTTCTTT. Translation: CASRGQGVNTEAFF.

This sequence joins TRBV19 and TRBJ1-6; 9 nucleotides agree with TRBD1. Germline V gene data show CDR1 as LNHDA and CDR2 as SQIVND (reference sequence). This CDR3 comprises 14 residues. Trimming removed 7 bases from V and 10 bases from J; junction bases left unmatched: 8. The CDR3 nucleotides are TGTGCCAGTAAGGACAGGGGAAGACTCTCACCCCTCCACTTT. Translation gives CASKDRGRLSPLHF.

V usage is TRBV7-2 and J usage is TRBJ2-1; 12 bases line up with TRBD2. This CDR3 contains 16 residues. The J segment lost 13 bases and the V segment lost 5 bases, leaving 15 bases of the junction unmatched. CDR1 SGHTA and CDR2 FQGNSA come from the germline V gene. This CDR3 is CASSPSGLAGKGIQFF. The CDR3, as DNA: TGTGCCAGCAGCCCCAGTGGACTAGCGGGAAAGGGGATACAGTTCTTC. The variable domain in full, completed from reference TRBV7-2 and TRBJ2-1, reads GAGVSQSPSNKVTEKGKDVELRCDPISGHTALYWYRQSLGQGLEFLIYFQGNSAPDKSGLPSDRFSAERTGGSVSTLTIQRTQQEDSAVYLCASSPSGLAGKGIQFFGPGTRLTVL.

Remarks on this clone: The same CDR3 is also encoded by other DNA sequences in this sample. The gene calls are TRBV28 and TRBJ1-4; 7 bases are a match to TRBD1. The CDR3 is 14 amino acids. Looked up from germline, CDR1 is MDHEN and CDR2 is SYDVKM. V lost 7 bases and J lost 8; bases outside the gene matches: 10. DNA of the CDR3: TGTGCCAGCACCTTAAACAGGGGTAGGGAAAAACTGTTTTTT. Protein sequence: CASTLNRGREKLFF.

This chain uses TRBV7-6 with TRBJ1-2; TRBD1 matches 7 bases. The CDR3 has 13 residues. Unmatched junction bases numbered 4, after V lost 4 bases and J lost 5 bases. Germline V gives CDR1 SGHVS, CDR2 FNYEAQ. DNA of the CDR3: TGTGCCAGCAGCTCCGGGACAGCTTATGGCTACACCTTC. This translates into CASSSGTAYGYTF.

This chain joins TRBV19 and TRBJ2-2; D uncertain. The CDR3 has 11 residues. Germline V gene lookup returns CDR1 LNHDA and CDR2 SQIVND (reference sequence). V dropped 1 base and J dropped 8 bases, with 2 bases sitting between them. CDR3 sequence reads: CASSIAGELFF. The CDR3 DNA reads TGTGCCAGTAGTATAGCTGGGGAGCTGTTTTTT.

The rearrangement joins TRBV7-9 to TRBJ1-1; TRBD1 aligns across 10 bases. V lost 1 base, J lost 4 bases, and 3 bases stayed unmatched. Germline CDR1 SEHNR, CDR2 FQNEAQ (reference sequence). The CDR3 extends over 15 amino acids. The CDR3, as DNA: TGTGCCAGCAGCTTAGGGACAGGGGGTCCCACTGAAGCTTTCTTT. Its protein product is CASSLGTGGPTEAFF.

This sequence joins TRBV10-3 and TRBJ2-1, with a possible D match to TRBD2 (5 bases). Germline CDR1 reads ENHRY; CDR2 reads SYGVKD. Trimming left V 6 bases short and J 5 bases short, with 14 bases between. There are 14 residues in the CDR3. As DNA, the CDR3 is TGTGCCATCAGGCAGACCGGGGTAGACAATGAGCAGTTCTTC. Translated: CAIRQTGVDNEQFF.

This chain uses TRBV7-9 with TRBJ2-7; D gene ambiguous. V lost 2 bases and J lost 3, with 11 bases in between. This CDR3 comprises 14 residues. CDR1 and CDR2 from the germline V gene are SEHNR and FQNEAQ (reference sequence). CDR3 amino acids: CASSLTAANYEQYF. The CDR3 DNA reads as TGTGCCAGCAGCTTAACTGCTGCCAACTACGAGCAGTACTTC.

The rearrangement links TRBV6-5 to TRBJ1-2; the D is unclear. The germline CDR1 and CDR2 sequences are MNHEY and SVGAGI. Between the trimmed V and J ends, which lost 7 bases and 5 bases, there was a span of 11 bases. The CDR3 contains 12 residues. The DNA for the CDR3 is TGTGCCAGCACCTTACGGGGATATGGCTACACCTTC. Translated, it gives CASTLRGYGYTF.

This sequence joins TRBV23-1 and TRBJ2-7; 11 positions match TRBD1. TRBV23-1 is classed as an ORF, of uncertain function. Trimming took 7 bases from V and 4 from J; bases not matched to a gene: 12. The length of the CDR3 is 16 residues. DNA for the CDR3: TGCGCCAGCACCGGGACAGGGGGAGACAGGACATACGAGCAGTACTTC. Its translation: CASTGTGGDRTYEQYF.

The chain couples TRBV7-2 to TRBJ1-1; TRBD1 might be the D (5 bases). The CDR3 has 15 residues. Looked up from germline, CDR1 is SGHTA and CDR2 is FQGNSA. Trimming shortened V by 0 bases and J by 1 base, and 9 bases separated the two germline ends. Here the CDR3 DNA reads TGTGCCAGCAGCTTAGCCCCAGACAGGAACACTGAAGCTTTCTTT. It translates to CASSLAPDRNTEAFF.

This clone was detected once. CDR3 sequence: CASSLDSPGELFF. DNA of the CDR3: TGTGCCAGCAGCCTAGACAGCCCCGGGGAGCTGTTTTTT. V usage is TRBV7-9 and J usage is TRBJ2-2; the D gene is possibly TRBD1 (5 bases). This CDR3 is 13 amino acids long. V was trimmed by 5 bases and J by 6 bases, leaving 10 bases between them. Germline CDR1 is SEHNR and CDR2 is FQNEAQ (reference sequence).

This clone was found a few times. This rearrangement joins TRBV27 to TRBJ1-6; D possibly corresponds to TRBD1 (6 bases). The germline V and J ends were trimmed by 5 bases and 7 bases, with 18 bases remaining between them. CDR3 length equals 16 residues. Germline V gene sequence: CDR1 MNHEY, CDR2 SMNVEV (reference sequence). The CDR3 spells CASSPLHGRGNSPLHF. CDR3 nucleotide sequence: TGTGCCAGCAGTCCACTCCATGGCAGGGGAAATTCACCCCTCCACTTT.

This clone came up a few times. This chain connects TRBV5-6 to TRBJ1-4; a weak D match, TRBD1 (6 bases). V was trimmed by 3 bases and J by 7 bases, leaving 16 bases between them. Germline V gives CDR1 SGHDT, CDR2 YYEEEE. The CDR3 loop spans 15 amino acids. The CDR3: CASSYRTDMSEKLFF. Here the CDR3 DNA reads TGTGCCAGCAGCTATCGGACAGACATGAGTGAAAAACTGTTTTTT.

V and J are TRBV7-2 and TRBJ1-2, with a possible D match to TRBD1 (6 bases). CDR3 length equals 14 residues. V lost 5 bases, J lost 5 bases, and 15 bases lay in between. Germline loops: CDR1 SGHTA, CDR2 FQGNSA. The CDR3 spells CASSAGTLWYGYTF. Here the CDR3 DNA reads TGTGCCAGCAGCGCCGGGACACTTTGGTATGGCTACACCTTC.

The chain employs TRBV5-1 and TRBJ2-1, with 11 bases matching TRBD2. V lost 0 bases to trimming and J lost 5 bases; unmatched junction nucleotides: 4. The CDR3 contains 16 residues. Germline CDR1 SGHRS, CDR2 YFSETQ. The CDR3 DNA is TGCGCCAGCAGCTTGGGAGGTAGCGGGAGGGACAATGAGCAGTTCTTC. It specifies CASSLGGSGRDNEQFF.